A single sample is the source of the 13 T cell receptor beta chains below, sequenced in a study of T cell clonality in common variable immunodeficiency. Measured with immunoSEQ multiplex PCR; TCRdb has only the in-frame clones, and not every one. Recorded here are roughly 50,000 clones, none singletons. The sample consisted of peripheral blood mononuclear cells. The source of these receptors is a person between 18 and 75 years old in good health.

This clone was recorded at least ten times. The sequenced part of the CDR3 DNA is TGTGCCACCTCGCGGAACTCTGGAAACACC. Encoded protein: CATSRNSGNT. The whole CDR3 is CATSRNSGNTIYF. The genes are TRBV19 and TRBJ1-3; the D is unclear. The CDR3 goes on 3 residues after the read ends, and that part is filled in from the germline J gene. The V end lost 10 bases, the J end lost 0 bases, and 10 bases lay between the germline ends. Germline V gene data show CDR1 as LNHDA and CDR2 as SQIVND (reference sequence). This CDR3 is 13 amino acids long.

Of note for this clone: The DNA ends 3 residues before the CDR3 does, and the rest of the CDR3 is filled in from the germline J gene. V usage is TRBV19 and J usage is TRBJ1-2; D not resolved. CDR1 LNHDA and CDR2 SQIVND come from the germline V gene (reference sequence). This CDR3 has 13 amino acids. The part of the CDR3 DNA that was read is TGTGCCAGTAGTATCCCCGGGGTTAACGGC. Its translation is CASSIPGVNG. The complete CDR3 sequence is CASSIPGVNGYTF.

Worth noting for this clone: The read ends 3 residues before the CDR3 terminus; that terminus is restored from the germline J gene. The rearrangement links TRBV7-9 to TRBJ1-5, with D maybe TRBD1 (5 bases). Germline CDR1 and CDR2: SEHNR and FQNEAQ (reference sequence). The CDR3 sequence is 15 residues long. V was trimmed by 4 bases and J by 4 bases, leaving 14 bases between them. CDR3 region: CASSYRTGGNQPQHF. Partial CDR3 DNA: TGTGCCAGCAGCTATAGAACAGGTGGAAATCAGCCC.

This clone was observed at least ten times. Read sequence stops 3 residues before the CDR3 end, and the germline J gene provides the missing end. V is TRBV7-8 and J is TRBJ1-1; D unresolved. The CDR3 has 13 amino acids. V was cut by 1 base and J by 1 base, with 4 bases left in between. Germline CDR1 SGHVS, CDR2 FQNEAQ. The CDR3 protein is CASSLDRNTEAFF. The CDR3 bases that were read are TGTGCCAGCAGCTTAGACAGGAACACTGAA.

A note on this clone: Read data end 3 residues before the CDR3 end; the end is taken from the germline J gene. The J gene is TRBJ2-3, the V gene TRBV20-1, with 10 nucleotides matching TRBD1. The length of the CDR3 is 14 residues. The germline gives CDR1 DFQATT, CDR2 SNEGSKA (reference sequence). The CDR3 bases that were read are TGCAGTGCCGCCGACAGGGGGCGTCTGAAGACG. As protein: CSAADRGRLKT. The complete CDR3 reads CSAADRGRLKTQYF.

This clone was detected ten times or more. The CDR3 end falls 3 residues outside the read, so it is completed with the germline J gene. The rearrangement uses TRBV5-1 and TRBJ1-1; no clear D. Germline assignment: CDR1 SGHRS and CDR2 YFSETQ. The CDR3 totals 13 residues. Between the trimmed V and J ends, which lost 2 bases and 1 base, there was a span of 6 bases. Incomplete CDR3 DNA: TGCGCCAGCAGCTTCAACAGGAACACTGAA. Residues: CASSFNRNTE. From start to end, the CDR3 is CASSFNRNTEAFF.

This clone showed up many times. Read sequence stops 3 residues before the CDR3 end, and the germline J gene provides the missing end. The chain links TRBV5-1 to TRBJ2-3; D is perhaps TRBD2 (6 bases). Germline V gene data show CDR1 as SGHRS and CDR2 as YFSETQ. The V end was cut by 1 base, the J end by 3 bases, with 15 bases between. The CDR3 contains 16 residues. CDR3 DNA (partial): TGCGCCAGCAGCTTGTACGCTAGCGAGAGGACAGATACG. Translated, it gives CASSLYASERTDT. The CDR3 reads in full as CASSLYASERTDTQYF.

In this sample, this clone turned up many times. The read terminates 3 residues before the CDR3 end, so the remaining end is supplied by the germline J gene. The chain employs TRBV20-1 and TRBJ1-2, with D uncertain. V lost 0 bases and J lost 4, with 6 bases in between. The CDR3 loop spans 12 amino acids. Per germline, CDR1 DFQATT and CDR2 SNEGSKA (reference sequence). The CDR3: CSARDASYGYTF. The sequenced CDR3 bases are TGCAGTGCTAGAGACGCGTCCTATGGC.

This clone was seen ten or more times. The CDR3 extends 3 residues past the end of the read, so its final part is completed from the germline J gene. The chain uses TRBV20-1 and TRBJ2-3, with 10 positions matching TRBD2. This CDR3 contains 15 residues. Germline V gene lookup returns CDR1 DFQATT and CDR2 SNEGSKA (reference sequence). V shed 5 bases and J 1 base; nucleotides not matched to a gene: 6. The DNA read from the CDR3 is TGCAGTGCTCTTCCCGGGACTAGCGGCACAGATACG. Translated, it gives CSALPGTSGTDT. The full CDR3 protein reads CSALPGTSGTDTQYF.

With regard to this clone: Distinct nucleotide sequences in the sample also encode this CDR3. Incomplete CDR3 DNA: TGTGCCAGCAGACGAGGCAGGGGCCAAGACGAACACACAGATACG. Residues: CASRRGRGQDEHTDT. The full CDR3 protein reads CASRRGRGQDEHTDTQYF. This chain links TRBV7-6 with TRBJ2-3; D perhaps matches TRBD1 (6 bases). The read finishes 3 residues shy of the CDR3 end, and the germline J gene is used to complete it. The CDR3 covers 18 residues. CDR1 is SGHVS and CDR2 is FNYEAQ in the germline V gene. V shed 6 bases and J shed 2 bases, with 24 bases lying between them.

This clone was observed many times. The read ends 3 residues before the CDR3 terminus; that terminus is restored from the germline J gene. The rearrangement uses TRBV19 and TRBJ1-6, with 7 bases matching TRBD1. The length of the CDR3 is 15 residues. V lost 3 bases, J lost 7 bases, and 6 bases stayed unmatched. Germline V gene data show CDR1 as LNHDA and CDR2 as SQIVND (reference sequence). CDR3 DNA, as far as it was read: TGTGCCAGTAGTATTGGACAGGCCCGAAATTCACCC. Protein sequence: CASSIGQARNSP. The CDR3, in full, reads CASSIGQARNSPLHF.

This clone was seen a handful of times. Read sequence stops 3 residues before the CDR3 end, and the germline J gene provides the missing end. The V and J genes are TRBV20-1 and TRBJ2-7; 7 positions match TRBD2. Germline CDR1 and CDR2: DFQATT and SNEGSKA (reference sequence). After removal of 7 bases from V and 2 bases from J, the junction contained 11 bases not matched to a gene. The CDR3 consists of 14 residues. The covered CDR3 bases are TGCAGTGGACAGAAGGCTAGCGGCGCCTACGAG. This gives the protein CSGQKASGAYE. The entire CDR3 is CSGQKASGAYEQYF.

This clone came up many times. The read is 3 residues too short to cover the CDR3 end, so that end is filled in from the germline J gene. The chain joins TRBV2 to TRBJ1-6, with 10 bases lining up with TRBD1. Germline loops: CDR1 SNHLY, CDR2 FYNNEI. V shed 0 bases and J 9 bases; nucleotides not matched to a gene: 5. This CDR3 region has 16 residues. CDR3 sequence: CASSEAGDRGGSPLHF. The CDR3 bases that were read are TGTGCCAGCAGTGAAGCGGGGGACAGGGGCGGTTCACCC.